The rows below give T cell receptor beta chains drawn from one sample of a study of regulatory T cells. Using immunoSEQ multiplex PCR, the repertoire was profiled, and TCRdb retains in-frame clones only, with some absent. In the table there are a few thousand clones, less than 85% of which are singletons. The sample comprised CD8+ T cells sorted from blood. The receptor set was obtained from a child between 5 and 17 years old with CD3G deficiency. CDR3s include the opening cysteine and the closing phenylalanine or tryptophan. D genes are given only for firm matches. Clone size is stated in some rows and not others, as once, few, many or a class when expanded.

cdr3_nt cdr3_aa d_call v_call clone_size j_call
TGTGCCAGCAAGGCCTATGGACAAGAGACCCAGTACTTC CASKAYGQETQYF NA TRBV27 NA TRBJ2-5
TGTGCCAGCAGCTTAGACCCCGGGACTAGCGGGGTAGAGCAGTTCTTC CASSLDPGTSGVEQFF TRBD2 TRBV7-6 NA TRBJ2-1
TGTGCCAGCAGCTTAGGGACAGGACCTTACGAGCAGTACTTC CASSLGTGPYEQYF TRBD1 TRBV7-3 NA TRBJ2-7
TGCGCCAGCAGCTTGGTAGGGCGTGGAGGCGGCGAGCAGTACTTC CASSLVGRGGGEQYF NA TRBV5-1 NA TRBJ2-7
TGCGCCAGCAGTACCTCGGGAGTAGGGAATGAGCAGTTCTTC CASSTSGVGNEQFF NA TRBV10-2 NA TRBJ2-1
TGTGCCAGCAGTTCACCCACCACGACCACTAGCACAGATACGCAGTATTTT CASSSPTTTTSTDTQYF NA TRBV28 large TRBJ2-3
TGTGCCAGCAGTTACAGGGGGGCTGAAGCTTTCTTT CASSYRGAEAFF TRBD1 TRBV28 NA TRBJ1-1
TGTGCCAGCAGTGGTAATGAAAAACTGTTTTTT CASSGNEKLFF NA TRBV6-1 NA TRBJ1-4
TGCGCCAGCAGTGAGGCGGGCGAGCAGTACTTC CASSEAGEQYF NA TRBV10-2 NA TRBJ2-7
TGCGCCAGCAGCCTGAGCGGGAGTTGGTACAATGAGCAGTTCTTC CASSLSGSWYNEQFF TRBD2 TRBV5-1 NA TRBJ2-1
TGCGCCAGCAGCTCCGGGCCCCATGAGCAGTTCTTC CASSSGPHEQFF NA TRBV5-1 once TRBJ2-1
TGTGCCAGCAGCCTCATCGGCCTGCCCTACGAGCAGTACTTC CASSLIGLPYEQYF NA TRBV11-2 NA TRBJ2-7
TGTGCCAGCAGCCCGGGACTAGCTACCGAGCAGTACTTC CASSPGLATEQYF TRBD2 TRBV6-6 NA TRBJ2-7
TGTGCCAGCAGCCTGGGGGGGGGCTACAATGAGCAGTTCTTC CASSLGGGYNEQFF TRBD2 TRBV11-2 NA TRBJ2-1
TGTGCCAGCAGTGAAGGGATCTACAATGAGCAGTTCTTC CASSEGIYNEQFF NA TRBV13 medium-sized TRBJ2-1
TGTGCCAGCAGTGAACTCGGCGGGGGCTCCTACGAGCAGTACTTC CASSELGGGSYEQYF TRBD2 TRBV6-1 NA TRBJ2-7
TGCGCCAGCAGCCACTTCTCTGGGGCCAACGTCCTGACTTTC CASSHFSGANVLTF NA TRBV4-1 NA TRBJ2-6
TGTGCCAGCAGCTTAGAAAGTGGAGGTGAGCAGTTCTTC CASSLESGGEQFF NA TRBV11-2 NA TRBJ2-1
TGCGCCAGCAGCCAGACAGGGGGATCCTACGAGCAGTACTTC CASSQTGGSYEQYF TRBD1 TRBV5-1 NA TRBJ2-7
TGTGCCAGTAGTTTTACCGGGACAGGGAAGGGGAATGAGCAGTTCTTC CASSFTGTGKGNEQFF TRBD1 TRBV19 NA TRBJ2-1
TGTGCCTGGAGCTCGGGGAACACTGAAGCTTTCTTT CAWSSGNTEAFF NA TRBV30 NA TRBJ1-1
TGTGCCAGTAGTATAACAATGGCACCTAATCAGCCCCAGCATTTT CASSITMAPNQPQHF NA TRBV19 NA TRBJ1-5
TGTGCCAGCAGTAGCGGGAGGTCAAACCGGGGCTACGAGCAGTACTTC CASSSGRSNRGYEQYF TRBD2 TRBV28 NA TRBJ2-7
TGTGCCAGTAGTATTGGGCTAGCGGGATTCAATGAGCAGTTCTTC CASSIGLAGFNEQFF TRBD2 TRBV19 NA TRBJ2-1
TGCGCCAGCAGCTTGGGAAGGGGGCAGGATACGCAGTATTTT CASSLGRGQDTQYF TRBD1 TRBV5-1 few TRBJ2-3
TGTGCCAGCAGCGGAATAGCGGGAGTGGTTACAGATACGCAGTATTTT CASSGIAGVVTDTQYF TRBD2 TRBV7-9 NA TRBJ2-3
TGTGCCAGCATTACGGGTTGGGCAGCTTTCTTT CASITGWAAFF NA TRBV6-5 NA TRBJ1-1
TGTGCCAGCAGTCCTGGGACAGGAGCCTACGAGCAGTACTTC CASSPGTGAYEQYF TRBD1 TRBV28 NA TRBJ2-7
TGTGCCAGCAGCGAGGGACTAGGGGAGACAGATACGCAGTATTTT CASSEGLGETDTQYF TRBD2 TRBV13 NA TRBJ2-3
TGTGCCAGCAGTTTAAATCCGTCTTCGAGTCAGTTCTTC CASSLNPSSSQFF NA TRBV28 medium-sized TRBJ2-1
TGTGCCAGCAGTGAAGGGGGCGGCACTGAAGCTTTCTTT CASSEGGGTEAFF TRBD1 TRBV6-4 NA TRBJ1-1
TGTGCCAGTAGCCTTAGCGGGAGGTCCAATGAGCAGTTCTTC CASSLSGRSNEQFF TRBD2 TRBV19 NA TRBJ2-1
TGTGCCAGCAGCTTAGGGTGGCTGGGTACAGGGGACGAGCAGTACTTC CASSLGWLGTGDEQYF TRBD1 TRBV7-8 NA TRBJ2-7
TGTGCCAGCAGCTTCGTACAATCCGTCTACGAGCAGTACTTC CASSFVQSVYEQYF NA TRBV5-6 NA TRBJ2-7
TGTGCCAGCAGCCCCGGAACAGGGGCTCAGCCCCAGCATTTT CASSPGTGAQPQHF TRBD1 TRBV7-8 NA TRBJ1-5
TGTGCCAGCAGTCATCCGGGACACCACACTGAAGCTTTCTTT CASSHPGHHTEAFF NA TRBV6-6 NA TRBJ1-1
TGTGCCAGCAGTTTAGCGGGCGAAGGGCTAAACATTCAGTACTTC CASSLAGEGLNIQYF TRBD2 TRBV6-6 NA TRBJ2-4
TGTGCCAGCAGCGACTTCACAGATACGCAGTATTTT CASSDFTDTQYF NA TRBV7-6 NA TRBJ2-3
TGTGCCAGCAGTGAACTCCCAGGGGGGTCGTACGAGCAGTACTTC CASSELPGGSYEQYF NA TRBV6-1 NA TRBJ2-7
TGTGCCAGCAGCCTAGGGCAGCTCCATACGCAGTATTTT CASSLGQLHTQYF NA TRBV7-8 NA TRBJ2-3
TGTGCCAGTAGTCCAAGACCCGGACAGGGCCCTCCCTCTGGGGCCAACGTCCTGACTTTC CASSPRPGQGPPSGANVLTF TRBD1 TRBV19 NA TRBJ2-6
TGTGCCAGCAGCTTAGGTACAGGGGGGTTTAACCAGCCCCAGCATTTT CASSLGTGGFNQPQHF TRBD1 TRBV7-8 NA TRBJ1-5
TGTGCCAGCAGCCCTCACGACGGTATGAACACTGAAGCTTTCTTT CASSPHDGMNTEAFF NA TRBV7-9 NA TRBJ1-1
TGCGCCAGCAGTTATGGACTAGCGCGGGGGACCACAGATACGCAGTATTTT CASSYGLARGTTDTQYF TRBD2 TRBV5-1 NA TRBJ2-3
TGTGCCAGCAGCTTAGGACCAGGTTTGAACACTGAAGCTTTCTTT CASSLGPGLNTEAFF NA TRBV11-2 once TRBJ1-1